Below are 29 T cell receptor beta chains sequenced from a single sample in a study of control samples from healthy donors and cancer patients. Here immunoSEQ multiplex PCR was the method, and the copy in TCRdb shows in-frame clones only, minus some. The sample has 130,000 or so clones, around nine tenths seen once; the top ten hold over 6.5%. Sequenced sample: PBMCs. The receptor set was obtained from a man aged 50-60 years with head and neck cancer.

This chain joins TRBV27 and TRBJ2-2; 9 bases fit TRBD1. CDR3 length: 18 residues. Looked up from germline, CDR1 is MNHEY and CDR2 is SMNVEV (reference sequence). Trimming cost V 6 bases and J 6 bases; bases outside gene matches: 17. Written as DNA, the CDR3 is TGTGCCAGCAGGCCCTGGACAGGGGTTGGCGGCCCTCCCGGGGAGCTGTTTTTT. It encodes CASRPWTGVGGPPGELFF.

CDR3 loop: CASSIAEGYTEAFF. As DNA, the CDR3 is TGTGCCAGTAGTATAGCAGAGGGTTACACTGAAGCTTTCTTT. V and J are TRBV19 and TRBJ1-1; D ambiguous. V dropped 1 base and J dropped 3 bases, with 9 bases sitting between them. The CDR3 totals 14 residues. Germline V CDR1 and CDR2: LNHDA, SQIVND (reference sequence).

CDR3 coding DNA: TGCGCCAGCAGCTTCTCATTGACAGGGACTAACTATGGCTACACCTTC. This translates into CASSFSLTGTNYGYTF. V and J are TRBV5-1 and TRBJ1-2; TRBD1 matches at 7 bases. The J segment lost 0 bases and the V segment lost 2 bases, leaving 7 bases of the junction unmatched. This CDR3 has 16 amino acids. CDR1 is SGHRS and CDR2 is YFSETQ in the germline V gene.

The CDR3 reads CSVGHRNTGEQYF. The CDR3 DNA reads as TGCAGCGTTGGTCACAGGAACACTGGTGAGCAGTACTTC. The chain has TRBV29-1 and TRBJ2-7; the D gene is possibly TRBD1 (5 bases). The V end lost 4 bases, the J end lost 7 bases, and 17 bases lay between the germline ends. CDR1 is SQVTM, CDR2 ANQGSEA, per germline. The CDR3 loop spans 13 amino acids.

The gene calls are TRBV10-3 and TRBJ1-2; TRBD1 matches at 9 bases. The CDR3 spans 12 residues. Germline-derived CDR1 and CDR2 are ENHRY and SYGVKD. The V and J ends lost 10 bases and 4 bases, in that order; junction bases with no gene match: 4. The DNA for the CDR3 is TGTGCCACCCTACAGGGGGCCTATGGCTACACCTTC. Its translation is CATLQGAYGYTF.

The chain couples TRBV18 to TRBJ2-1; D might be TRBD2 (6 bases). Germline CDR1 KGHSH, CDR2 LQKENI. Deletions cut 3 bases from V and 5 bases from J, with 8 bases between. The CDR3 has 13 amino acids. The CDR3 here is CASSPTSNNEQFF. The CDR3 DNA is TGTGCCAGCTCACCGACTAGTAACAATGAGCAGTTCTTC.

This chain connects TRBV11-2 to TRBJ1-5; a possible D gene is TRBD1 (5 bases). There are 14 residues in the CDR3. The V gene lost 3 bases and the J gene lost 4 bases, with 10 bases spanning the gap. Germline V lookup: CDR1 SGHAT, CDR2 FQNNGV. CDR3 sequence: CASSFTGRNQPQHF. In DNA, the CDR3 is TGTGCCAGCAGCTTTACGGGGCGGAATCAGCCCCAGCATTTT.

This chain uses TRBV19 with TRBJ1-2; 9 positions agree with TRBD1. Germline V CDR1 and CDR2: LNHDA, SQIVND (reference sequence). J lost 3 bases, V lost 6 bases, and 5 bases had no gene match. CDR3 length: 14 amino acids. CDR3 residues: CASSPGQGDYGYTF. The DNA for the CDR3 is TGTGCCAGTAGCCCGGGACAGGGCGACTATGGCTACACCTTC.

The chain uses TRBV27 and TRBJ2-7, with D unresolved. CDR3 size: 13 residues. Germline CDR1 is MNHEY and CDR2 is SMNVEV (reference sequence). V shed 1 base and J shed 4 bases, with 8 bases lying between them. The CDR3 loop reads CASSLLSGYEQYF. The CDR3 bases are TGTGCCAGCAGTTTATTGTCGGGTTACGAGCAGTACTTC.

V is TRBV5-1 and J is TRBJ2-1; 13 positions match TRBD2. This CDR3 contains 15 residues. V shed 4 bases and J 8 bases; nucleotides not matched to a gene: 6. Germline CDR1 is SGHRS and CDR2 is YFSETQ. The CDR3 sequence: CASSMGLAGIDEQFF. The DNA for the CDR3 is TGCGCCAGCAGCATGGGACTAGCGGGAATCGATGAGCAGTTCTTC.

This chain joins TRBV30 and TRBJ2-1; D uncertain. The CDR3 totals 11 residues. With 3 bases removed from V and 6 bases from J, the gap between germline ends came to 6 bases. In germline, CDR1 is GTSNPN, CDR2 SVGIG (reference sequence). DNA for the CDR3: TGTGCCTGGAGGACGGGCAATGAGCAGTTCTTC. Its translation is CAWRTGNEQFF.

The CDR3: CASSLAGGGAGETQYF. CDR3 bases: TGTGCCAGCAGCTTAGCGGGTGGTGGGGCAGGAGAGACCCAGTACTTC. This rearrangement joins TRBV7-9 to TRBJ2-5, with D possibly TRBD1 on 5 matching bases. Germline assignment: CDR1 SEHNR and CDR2 FQNEAQ (reference sequence). This CDR3 region has 16 residues. Trimming left V 0 bases short and J 4 bases short, with 15 bases between.

The CDR3 region is CASSEGTIQPQHF. In DNA, the CDR3 is TGTGCCAGCAGTGAAGGGACGATTCAGCCCCAGCATTTT. The gene calls are TRBV2 and TRBJ1-5; D unresolved. Germline CDR1 SNHLY, CDR2 FYNNEI. V was shortened by 1 base and J by 6 bases, with 7 bases between the two germline ends. The CDR3 runs to 13 residues. Full variable domain (remainder filled in from reference TRBV2 and TRBJ1-5): EPEVTQTPSHQVTQMGQEVILRCVPISNHLYFYWYRQILGQKVEFLVSFYNNEISEKSEIFDDQFSVERPDGSNFTLKIRSTKLEDSAMYFCASSEGTIQPQHFGDGTRLSIL.

This clone was observed once. V and J are TRBV28 and TRBJ2-5; TRBD2 aligns across 12 bases. Germline V gives CDR1 MDHEN, CDR2 SYDVKM. The junction had 6 bases not matched to a gene; V was cut back by 3 bases and J by 4 bases. This CDR3 has 16 amino acids. DNA for the CDR3: TGTGCCAGCAGTTTGATGCTAGCGGGAGGGTCAGAGACCCAGTACTTC. This translates into CASSLMLAGGSETQYF.

The rearrangement joins TRBV12-3 or TRBV12-4 to TRBJ1-1; D remains ambiguous. Trimming took 6 bases from V and 3 from J, leaving 11 bases between them. CDR3 length: 13 amino acids. CDR3 in DNA: TGTGCCAGCAGCCCCGCAGAGGACACTGAAGCTTTCTTT. It specifies CASSPAEDTEAFF.

The chain carries TRBV7-2 and TRBJ2-5; perhaps D is TRBD1 or TRBD2 (7 bases each). Germline CDR1 SGHTA, CDR2 FQGNSA. Trimming removed 3 bases from V and 4 bases from J, with 12 bases in between. The CDR3 is 14 amino acids. The chain's CDR3 is CASSLGGGRETQYF. DNA of the CDR3: TGTGCCAGCAGCTTGGGAGGGGGCAGAGAGACCCAGTACTTC.

The genes are TRBV5-1 and TRBJ2-5, with TRBD1 matching 9 bases. V was clipped by 4 bases and J by 3 bases; unmatched bases: 19. Germline values: CDR1 SGHRS, CDR2 YFSETQ. CDR3 size: 19 residues. CDR3 sequence reads: CASSLFWDRDRWGKETQYF. The CDR3 DNA follows: TGCGCCAGCAGCCTCTTTTGGGACAGGGATCGATGGGGAAAAGAGACCCAGTACTTC.

V is TRBV24-1 and J is TRBJ2-1; D tentatively fits TRBD1 or TRBD2 (5 bases each). The germline V gene encodes CDR1 KGHDR and CDR2 SFDVKD. There are 14 residues in the CDR3. The V end was cut by 1 base, the J end by 8 bases, with 11 bases between. CDR3 sequence (DNA): TGTGCCACCAGTGATTTAGGTCAGGGAGATGAGCAGTTCTTC. This codes for CATSDLGQGDEQFF.

The rearrangement links TRBV3-1 (or the pseudogene TRBV3-2) to TRBJ2-7, with TRBD2 matching over 14 bases. The germline V gene has CDR1 LGHDT and CDR2 YNNKEL (reference sequence). Trimming removed 3 bases from V and 3 bases from J; junction bases left unmatched: 4. The CDR3 extends over 16 amino acids. For the CDR3, the DNA is TGTGCCAGCAGCCAGACTAGCGGGAGGGCCGGCTACGAGCAGTACTTC. This encodes CASSQTSGRAGYEQYF.

The chain carries TRBV28 and TRBJ2-7; 8 bases align to TRBD1. The CDR3 length is 12 residues. Germline loops: CDR1 MDHEN, CDR2 SYDVKM. This chain's CDR3 is CATGAISYEQYF. The CDR3 region has the DNA TGTGCGACAGGGGCGATCTCCTACGAGCAGTACTTC.

J is TRBJ2-2 and V is TRBV10-3; tentative D call: TRBD1 (5 bases). This CDR3 is 16 amino acids long. Germline V gives CDR1 ENHRY, CDR2 SYGVKD. The ends were cut back, 6 bases at V and 1 base at J, with 15 bases in the middle. This chain's CDR3 is CAIRTILGQNTGELFF. DNA for the CDR3: TGTGCCATCAGAACCATATTAGGACAGAACACCGGGGAGCTGTTTTTT.

This chain uses TRBV28 with TRBJ2-1, with 14 bases lining up with TRBD2. This CDR3 spans 15 amino acids. Per the germline V gene, CDR1 is MDHEN and CDR2 is SYDVKM. Trimming at V came to 4 bases and at J to 7 bases, leaving 3 bases not matched to a gene. The chain's CDR3 is CASSSWTSGRNEQFF. The CDR3 DNA follows: TGTGCCAGCAGTTCCTGGACTAGCGGGAGGAATGAGCAGTTCTTC.

Here the CDR3 DNA reads TGTGCCAGCAGTCCGGGACCGGATAATTCACCCCTCCACTTT. It encodes CASSPGPDNSPLHF. The chain is built from TRBV6-6 and TRBJ1-6; perhaps TRBD1 as D (5 bases). The CDR3 is 14 amino acids. Germline-derived CDR1 and CDR2 are MNHNY and SVGAGI (reference sequence). V was pared by 5 bases and J by 5 bases, with 10 bases between.

The chain uses TRBV6-5 and TRBJ2-7; no reliable D call. Trimming removed 6 bases from V and 1 base from J, with 10 bases in between. The CDR3 is 13 amino acids. CDR1 is MNHEY and CDR2 is SVGAGI in the germline V gene. The CDR3 DNA follows: TGTGCCAGCAGGCCACCGGTTTCCTACGAGCAGTACTTC. This translates into CASRPPVSYEQYF.

The V call is TRBV6-5, the J call TRBJ1-2; D not resolved. The germline CDR1 and CDR2 sequences are MNHEY and SVGAGI. V lost 2 bases, J lost 7 bases, and 8 bases lay in between. This CDR3 has 12 amino acids. The CDR3 here is CASSYINGGYTF. The CDR3, as DNA: TGTGCCAGCAGTTACATCAATGGTGGCTACACCTTC.

The V and J genes are TRBV4-1 and TRBJ1-2; the D gene is possibly TRBD1 (5 bases). V was trimmed by 4 bases and J by 2 bases, leaving 11 bases between them. The germline CDR1 and CDR2 sequences are MGHRA and YSYEKL. The CDR3 is 14 amino acids. CDR3 DNA: TGCGCCAGCAGCCCTGGGGCAAACAACTATGGCTACACCTTC. As protein: CASSPGANNYGYTF.

The chain has TRBV27 and TRBJ1-2, with a tentative D call TRBD1 (6 bases). Germline loops: CDR1 MNHEY, CDR2 SMNVEV (reference sequence). The CDR3 is made up of 16 amino acids. V was clipped by 6 bases and J by 4 bases, with 21 bases between them. The CDR3, as DNA: TGTGCCAGCAGCCTAAAATATGAAGGACAGACCTATGGCTACACCTTC. Translation: CASSLKYEGQTYGYTF.

The CDR3 sequence is CASTPPNTGGREQYF. As DNA, the CDR3 is TGTGCCAGCACTCCTCCTAATACAGGGGGCAGGGAGCAGTACTTC. The chain carries TRBV5-5 and TRBJ2-7, with 9 bases that match TRBD1. Germline V gene lookup returns CDR1 SGHKS and CDR2 YYEKEE (reference sequence). The CDR3 is 15 residues long. V lost 6 bases and J lost 7; bases outside the gene matches: 14.

V is TRBV30 and J is TRBJ1-5; the D gene is possibly TRBD1 (5 bases). The CDR3 is 15 residues long. Trimming left V 5 bases short and J 0 bases short, with 14 bases between. CDR1 is GTSNPN and CDR2 is SVGIG in the germline V gene (reference sequence). CDR3 protein: CAWDSARYSNQPQHF. The CDR3 nucleotides are TGTGCCTGGGACAGCGCGAGATATAGCAATCAGCCCCAGCATTTT. The variable domain in full, with the rest retrieved from reference TRBV30 and TRBJ1-5, is SQTIHQWPATLVQPVGSPLSLECTVEGTSNPNLYWYRQAAGRGLQLLFYSVGIGQISSEVPQNLSASRPQDRQFILSSKKLLLSDSGFYLCAWDSARYSNQPQHFGDGTRLSIL.